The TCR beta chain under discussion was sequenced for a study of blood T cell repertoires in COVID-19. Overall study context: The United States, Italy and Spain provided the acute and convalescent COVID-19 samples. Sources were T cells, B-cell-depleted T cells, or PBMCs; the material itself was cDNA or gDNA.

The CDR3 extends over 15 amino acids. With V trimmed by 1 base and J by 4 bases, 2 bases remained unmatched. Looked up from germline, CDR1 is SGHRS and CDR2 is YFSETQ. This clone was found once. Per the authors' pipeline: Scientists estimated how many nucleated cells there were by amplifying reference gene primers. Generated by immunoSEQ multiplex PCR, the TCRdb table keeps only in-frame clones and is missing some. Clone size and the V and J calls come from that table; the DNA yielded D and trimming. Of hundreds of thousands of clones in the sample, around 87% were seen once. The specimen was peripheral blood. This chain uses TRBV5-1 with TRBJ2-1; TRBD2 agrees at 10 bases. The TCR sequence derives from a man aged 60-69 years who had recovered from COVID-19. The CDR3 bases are TGCGCCAGCAGCTTGCTAGCGGGGGATTACAATGAGCAGTTCTTC. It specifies CASSLLAGDYNEQFF.